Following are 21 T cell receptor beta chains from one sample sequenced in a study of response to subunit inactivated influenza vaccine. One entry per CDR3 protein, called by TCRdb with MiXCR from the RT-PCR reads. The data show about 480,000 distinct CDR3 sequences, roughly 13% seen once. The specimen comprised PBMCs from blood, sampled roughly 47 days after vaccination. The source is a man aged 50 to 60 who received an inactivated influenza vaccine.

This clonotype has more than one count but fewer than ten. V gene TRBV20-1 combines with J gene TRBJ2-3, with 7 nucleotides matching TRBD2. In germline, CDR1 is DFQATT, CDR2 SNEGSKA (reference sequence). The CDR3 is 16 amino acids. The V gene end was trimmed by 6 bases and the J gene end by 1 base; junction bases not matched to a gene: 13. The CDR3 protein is CSARRVERERTDTQYF. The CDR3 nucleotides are TGCAGTGCACGGAGGGTTGAGCGGGAACGCACAGATACGCAGTATTTT.

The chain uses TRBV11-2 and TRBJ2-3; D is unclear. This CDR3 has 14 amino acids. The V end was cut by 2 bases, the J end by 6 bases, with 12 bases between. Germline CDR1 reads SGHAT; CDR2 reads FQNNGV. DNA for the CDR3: TGTGCCAGCAGCTTATTCCAGGTTTCGGATACGCAGTATTTT. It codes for CASSLFQVSDTQYF.

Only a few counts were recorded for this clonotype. Here the CDR3 DNA reads TGTGCCAGCAGCATGCTAGCGGGAGGTGGAGATACGCAGTATTTT. Translating it yields CASSMLAGGGDTQYF. This chain connects TRBV11-2 to TRBJ2-3, with 11 bases aligning to TRBD2. Germline CDR1 is SGHAT and CDR2 is FQNNGV. The J segment lost 5 bases and the V segment lost 5 bases, leaving 6 bases of the junction unmatched. This CDR3 is 15 amino acids long.

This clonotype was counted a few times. CDR3 nucleotide sequence: TGCAGCGTTGACGGCCCCGGGGGGTTCTTAGGCAATGAGCAGTTCTTC. It is translated as CSVDGPGGFLGNEQFF. This chain joins TRBV29-1 and TRBJ2-1; 7 positions agree with TRBD2. This CDR3 comprises 16 residues. The junction had 14 bases not matched to a gene; V was cut back by 3 bases and J by 6 bases. Germline lookup yields CDR1 SQVTM and CDR2 ANQGSEA.

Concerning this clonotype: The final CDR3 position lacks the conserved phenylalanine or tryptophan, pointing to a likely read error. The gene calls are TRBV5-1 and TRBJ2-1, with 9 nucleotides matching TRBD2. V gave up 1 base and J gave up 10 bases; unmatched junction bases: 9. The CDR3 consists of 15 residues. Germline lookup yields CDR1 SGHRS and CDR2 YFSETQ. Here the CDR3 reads CASSLSGSGSGEQFL. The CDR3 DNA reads TGCGCCAGCAGCTTGAGTGGTAGCGGGAGTGGGGAGCAGTTCCTC.

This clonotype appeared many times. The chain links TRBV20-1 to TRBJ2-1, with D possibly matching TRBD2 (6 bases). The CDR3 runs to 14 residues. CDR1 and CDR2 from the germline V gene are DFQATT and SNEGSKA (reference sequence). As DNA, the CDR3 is TGCAGCGCCTCTGGGGGGAGCTCCTACAATGAGCAGTTCTTC. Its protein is CSASGGSSYNEQFF.

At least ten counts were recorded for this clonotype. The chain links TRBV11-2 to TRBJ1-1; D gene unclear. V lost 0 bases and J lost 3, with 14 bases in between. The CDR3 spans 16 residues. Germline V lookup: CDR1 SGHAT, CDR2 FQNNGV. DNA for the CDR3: TGTGCCAGCAGCTTAGAAGGGTGGTCGTACTACACTGAAGCTTTCTTT. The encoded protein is CASSLEGWSYYTEAFF.

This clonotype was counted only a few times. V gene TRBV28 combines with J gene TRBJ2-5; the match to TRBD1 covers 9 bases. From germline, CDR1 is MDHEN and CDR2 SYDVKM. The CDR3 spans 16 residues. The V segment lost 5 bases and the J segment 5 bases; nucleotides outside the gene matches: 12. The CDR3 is CASSPNAWTGEETQYF. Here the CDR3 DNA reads TGTGCCAGCAGTCCAAACGCCTGGACAGGGGAGGAGACCCAGTACTTC.

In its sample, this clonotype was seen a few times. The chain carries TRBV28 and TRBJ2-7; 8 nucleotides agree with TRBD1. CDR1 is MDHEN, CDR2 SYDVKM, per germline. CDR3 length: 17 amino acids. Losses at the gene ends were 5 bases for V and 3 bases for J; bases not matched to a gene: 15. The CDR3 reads CASSRWTGKDDFYEQYF. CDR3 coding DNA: TGTGCCAGCAGTCGCTGGACAGGGAAGGACGATTTCTACGAGCAGTACTTC.

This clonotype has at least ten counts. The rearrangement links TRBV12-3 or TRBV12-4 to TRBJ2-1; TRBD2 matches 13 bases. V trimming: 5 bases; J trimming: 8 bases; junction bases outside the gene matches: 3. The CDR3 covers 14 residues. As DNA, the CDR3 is TGTGCCAGCAGTGGACTAGCGGGAGTGCATGAGCAGTTCTTC. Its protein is CASSGLAGVHEQFF.

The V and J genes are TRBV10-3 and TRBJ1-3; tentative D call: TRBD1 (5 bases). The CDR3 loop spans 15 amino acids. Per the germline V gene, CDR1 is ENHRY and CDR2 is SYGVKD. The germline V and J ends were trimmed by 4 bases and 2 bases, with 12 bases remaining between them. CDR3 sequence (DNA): TGTGCCATCAGTGCCGGGACGGCGACTGGAAACACCATATATTTT. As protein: CAISAGTATGNTIYF.

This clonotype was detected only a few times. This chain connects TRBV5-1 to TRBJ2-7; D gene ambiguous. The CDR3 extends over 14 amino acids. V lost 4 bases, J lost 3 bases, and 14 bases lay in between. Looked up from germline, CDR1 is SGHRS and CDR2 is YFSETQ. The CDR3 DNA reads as TGCGCCAGCAGCACGATCATCGGTAGCTACGAGCAGTACTTC. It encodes CASSTIIGSYEQYF.

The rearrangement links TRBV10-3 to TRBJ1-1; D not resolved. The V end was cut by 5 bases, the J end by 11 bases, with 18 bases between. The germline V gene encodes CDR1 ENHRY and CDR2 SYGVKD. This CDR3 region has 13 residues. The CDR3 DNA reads TGTGCCATCAGTCCCGGCACCCCCCCATGGGCTTTCTTT. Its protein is CAISPGTPPWAFF.

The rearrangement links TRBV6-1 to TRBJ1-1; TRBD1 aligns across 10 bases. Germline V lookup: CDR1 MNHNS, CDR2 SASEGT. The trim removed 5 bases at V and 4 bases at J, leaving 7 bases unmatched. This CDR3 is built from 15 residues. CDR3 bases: TGTGCCAGCAGTCCGAGGACAGGGGGGGGCACTGAAGCTTTCTTT. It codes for CASSPRTGGGTEAFF.

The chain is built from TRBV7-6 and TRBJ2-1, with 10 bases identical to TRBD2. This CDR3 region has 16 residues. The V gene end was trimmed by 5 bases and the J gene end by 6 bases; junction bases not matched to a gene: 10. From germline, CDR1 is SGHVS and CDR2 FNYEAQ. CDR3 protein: CASSRERGGLRNEQFF. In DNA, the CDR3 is TGTGCCAGCAGCAGAGAGCGGGGGGGCCTCCGCAATGAGCAGTTCTTC.

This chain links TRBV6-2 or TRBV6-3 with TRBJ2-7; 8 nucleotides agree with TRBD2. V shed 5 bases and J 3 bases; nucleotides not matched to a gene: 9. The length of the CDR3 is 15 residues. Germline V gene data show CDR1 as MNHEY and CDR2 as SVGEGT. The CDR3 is CASSLRAGDLYEQYF. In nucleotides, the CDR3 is TGTGCCAGCAGTCTCCGAGCGGGAGACCTCTACGAGCAGTACTTC.

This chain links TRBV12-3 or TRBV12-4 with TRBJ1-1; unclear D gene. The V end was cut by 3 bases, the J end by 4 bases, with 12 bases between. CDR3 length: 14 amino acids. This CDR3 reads CASSFRAGSTEAFF. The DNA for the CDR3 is TGTGCCAGCAGTTTTAGGGCGGGAAGCACTGAAGCTTTCTTT.

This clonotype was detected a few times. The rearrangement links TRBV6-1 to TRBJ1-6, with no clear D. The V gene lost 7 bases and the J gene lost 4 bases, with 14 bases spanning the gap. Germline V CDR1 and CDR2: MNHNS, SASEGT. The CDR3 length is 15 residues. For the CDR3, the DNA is TGTGCCAGCACCACTAGGGCTTCATATAATTCACCCCTCCACTTT. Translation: CASTTRASYNSPLHF.

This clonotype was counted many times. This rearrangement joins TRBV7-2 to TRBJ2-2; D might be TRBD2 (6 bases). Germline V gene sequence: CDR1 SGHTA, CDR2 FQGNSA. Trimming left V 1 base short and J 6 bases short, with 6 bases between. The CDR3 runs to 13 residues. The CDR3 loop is CASSLGGAGELFF. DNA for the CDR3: TGTGCCAGCAGCTTAGGGGGGGCCGGGGAGCTGTTTTTT. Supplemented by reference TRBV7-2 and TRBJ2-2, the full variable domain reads GAGVSQSPSNKVTEKGKDVELRCDPISGHTALYWYRQSLGQGLEFLIYFQGNSAPDKSGLPSDRFSAERTGGSVSTLTIQRTQQEDSAVYLCASSLGGAGELFFGEGSRLTVL.

The CDR3 spells CASSFTGRPTDTQYF. In DNA, the CDR3 is TGTGCCAGCAGCTTCACGGGGCGCCCCACAGATACGCAGTATTTT. J is TRBJ2-3 and V is TRBV11-2; D could derive from TRBD1 or TRBD2 (5 bases each). V lost 3 bases and J lost 2, with 12 bases in between. Germline V CDR1 and CDR2: SGHAT, FQNNGV. CDR3 length equals 15 residues. Full variable domain (missing parts from reference TRBV11-2 and TRBJ2-3): EAGVAQSPRYKIIEKRQSVAFWCNPISGHATLYWYQQILGQGPKLLIQFQNNGVVDDSQLPKDRFSAERLKGVDSTLKIQPAKLEDSAVYLCASSFTGRPTDTQYFGPGTRLTVL.

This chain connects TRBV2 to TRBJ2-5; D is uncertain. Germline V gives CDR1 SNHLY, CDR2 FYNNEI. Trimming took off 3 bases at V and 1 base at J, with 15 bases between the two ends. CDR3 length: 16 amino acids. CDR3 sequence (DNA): TGTGCCAGCAGTGACCCGGTTGGTTGGGGCCAAGAGACCCAGTACTTC. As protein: CASSDPVGWGQETQYF.